Listed below are T cell receptor beta chains from one sample, sequenced in a study of T cell responses to AZD1222 COVID-19 vaccine. Clones were read by immunoSEQ multiplex PCR, and TCRdb kept only the in-frame ones, dropping some. The sample yields more than 95,000 clones, about 92% seen once. Material: peripheral blood, obtained on day 0 of AZD1222 vaccination. Receptor source: an adult in good health. CDR3s include the opening cysteine and the closing phenylalanine or tryptophan. The D gene is left open where the match is weak. The listing skips clone size in some rows; elsewhere it reads once, few, many or a size class.

v_gene	d_gene	j_gene	abundance	CDR3aa	CDR3nt
TRBV2	-	TRBJ2-2	-	CASLAVNTGELFF	TGTGCCAGCCTCGCAGTGAACACCGGGGAGCTGTTTTTT
TRBV4-1	-	TRBJ2-1	-	CASSQVASEEDEQFF	TGCGCCAGCAGCCAAGTTGCGTCAGAAGAGGATGAGCAGTTCTTC
TRBV4-1	-	TRBJ1-3	few	CASSWTVSGNTIYF	TGCGCCAGCAGCTGGACCGTTAGTGGAAACACCATATATTTT
TRBV5-1	-	TRBJ1-1	-	CASSNPTGNTEAFF	TGCGCCAGCAGCAACCCGACGGGGAACACTGAAGCTTTCTTT
TRBV7-9	-	TRBJ2-7	-	CASSLEGLQAYEQYF	TGTGCCAGCAGCTTAGAGGGATTACAGGCCTACGAGCAGTACTTC
TRBV18	-	TRBJ2-2	few	CASSPQTNTGELFF	TGTGCCAGCTCACCTCAGACGAACACCGGGGAGCTGTTTTTT
TRBV13	-	TRBJ1-5	-	CASSTGESNQPQHF	TGTGCCAGCAGTACTGGGGAGAGCAATCAGCCCCAGCATTTT
TRBV28	-	TRBJ1-1	-	CATRVGRVNTEAFF	TGTGCCACCCGGGTTGGGAGGGTGAACACTGAAGCTTTCTTT
TRBV7-8	-	TRBJ1-2	-	CASSLRTDSYGYTF	TGTGCCAGCAGCTTAAGGACGGATTCCTATGGCTACACCTTC
TRBV6-5	-	TRBJ1-4	-	CASSYRVANEKLFF	TGTGCCAGCAGTTACAGGGTGGCTAATGAAAAACTGTTTTTT
TRBV5-1	TRBD1	TRBJ2-5	once	CASSSPDRVGETQYF	TGCGCCAGCAGCTCGCCCGACAGGGTAGGAGAGACCCAGTACTTC
TRBV6-4	TRBD2	TRBJ2-3	few	CASSDSLAGGDTQYF	TGTGCCAGCAGTGACTCCCTAGCGGGAGGAGATACGCAGTATTTT
TRBV4-1	TRBD2	TRBJ2-5	-	CASSQEGGGRKETQYF	TGCGCCAGCAGCCAAGAGGGGGGAGGGCGGAAAGAGACCCAGTACTTC
TRBV29-1	TRBD1	TRBJ1-1	-	CSALTGANLAFF	TGCAGCGCTCTGACAGGGGCGAACTTGGCTTTCTTT
TRBV5-1	-	TRBJ2-5	-	CASSLALGGETQYF	TGCGCCAGCAGCTTGGCTCTAGGGGGAGAGACCCAGTACTTC
TRBV6-5	-	TRBJ1-6	-	CASSRTVNSPLHF	TGTGCCAGCAGTAGAACAGTTAATTCACCCCTCCACTTT
TRBV6-5	-	TRBJ1-1	-	CASSGSTEAFF	TGTGCCAGCAGCGGGAGCACTGAAGCTTTCTTT
TRBV29-1	TRBD2	TRBJ2-1	-	CSVSAGAYNEQFF	TGCAGCGTCTCAGCGGGAGCCTACAATGAGCAGTTCTTC
TRBV6-4	-	TRBJ1-3	-	CASSEFGDRGNTIYF	TGTGCCAGCAGTGAATTCGGGGATAGAGGAAACACCATATATTTT
TRBV7-9	-	TRBJ2-1	-	CASSLTTGGGSYNEQFF	TGTGCCAGCAGCTTAACTACCGGGGGAGGCTCCTACAATGAGCAGTTCTTC
TRBV4-1	-	TRBJ2-3	-	CASSQRGPDTQYF	TGCGCCAGCAGCCAAAGAGGACCAGATACGCAGTATTTT
TRBV3-1/TRBV3-2	-	TRBJ2-2	once	CASSQDLQFPAGELFF	TGTGCCAGCAGCCAAGATCTCCAGTTTCCAGCGGGGGAGCTGTTTTTT
TRBV7-8	-	TRBJ1-5	-	CASSGDLGDNQPQHF	TGTGCCAGCAGCGGCGACCTAGGGGACAATCAGCCCCAGCATTTT
TRBV19	TRBD1	TRBJ2-5	-	CASSPGQRFGETQYF	TGTGCCAGTTCTCCGGGACAGAGGTTCGGGGAGACCCAGTACTTC
TRBV5-1	-	TRBJ1-2	few	CASSLIESYGYTF	TGCGCCAGCAGCTTGATAGAATCCTATGGCTACACCTTC
TRBV28	-	TRBJ1-2	-	CASSRTGNYGYTF	TGTGCCAGCAGCCGAACTGGGAACTATGGCTACACCTTC
TRBV6-5	-	TRBJ1-2	-	CASSTGLYGYTF	TGTGCCAGCAGTACGGGACTCTATGGCTACACCTTC
TRBV5-1	-	TRBJ2-7	-	CASSYQPGPPPLF	TGCGCCAGCAGCTATCAGCCGGGACCCCCTCCGCTCTTC
TRBV5-4	-	TRBJ2-5	-	CASSWGLQETQYF	TGTGCCAGCAGCTGGGGACTTCAAGAGACCCAGTACTTC
TRBV5-1	-	TRBJ1-6	once	CASSLGAGTIYNSPLHF	TGCGCCAGCAGCTTGGGGGCCGGCACCATCTATAATTCACCCCTCCACTTT
TRBV28	-	TRBJ1-1	-	CASTPRGRHTEAFF	TGTGCCAGCACCCCGAGGGGGAGACACACTGAAGCTTTCTTT
TRBV19	-	TRBJ1-5	-	CASSVSVYSNQPQHF	TGTGCCAGTAGTGTCTCCGTCTATAGCAATCAGCCCCAGCATTTT
TRBV7-9	TRBD1	TRBJ2-7	-	CASSTNTGGYEQYF	TGTGCCAGCAGCACCAACACAGGGGGCTACGAGCAGTACTTC
TRBV5-1	TRBD1	TRBJ1-1	-	CASSLWGTGLDTEAFF	TGCGCCAGCAGCTTATGGGGGACAGGATTGGACACTGAAGCTTTCTTT
TRBV27	-	TRBJ2-3	-	CASSFGAGADTQYF	TGTGCCAGCAGTTTCGGCGCAGGGGCCGATACGCAGTATTTT
TRBV7-8	TRBD1	TRBJ2-3	-	CASSPPYPDRDTDTQYF	TGTGCCAGCAGCCCCCCCTACCCGGACAGGGACACAGATACGCAGTATTTT
TRBV27	-	TRBJ2-1	-	CAIAKGVHNEQFF	TGTGCCATCGCCAAGGGTGTCCACAATGAGCAGTTCTTC
TRBV6-5	TRBD2	TRBJ2-7	-	CASTGLAGYADEQYF	TGTGCCAGCACCGGACTAGCGGGATACGCCGACGAGCAGTACTTC
TRBV19	TRBD1	TRBJ1-5	-	CASSIPTGVGNQPQHF	TGTGCCAGTAGTATACCCACAGGGGTTGGCAATCAGCCCCAGCATTTT
TRBV28	-	TRBJ2-1	once	CASSLGPNNEQFF	TGTGCCAGCAGTCTCGGACCTAACAATGAGCAGTTCTTC
TRBV12-3/TRBV12-4	TRBD1	TRBJ1-5	once	CASSNDRGEPHF	TGTGCCAGCAGCAACGACAGGGGAGAGCCGCATTTT
TRBV4-1	-	TRBJ2-3	-	CASSQVVVGDTQYF	TGCGCCAGCAGCCAAGTAGTTGTAGGAGATACGCAGTATTTT
TRBV15	-	TRBJ1-1	-	CATSIGQGANTEAFF	TGTGCCACCAGCATAGGGCAGGGTGCGAACACTGAAGCTTTCTTT